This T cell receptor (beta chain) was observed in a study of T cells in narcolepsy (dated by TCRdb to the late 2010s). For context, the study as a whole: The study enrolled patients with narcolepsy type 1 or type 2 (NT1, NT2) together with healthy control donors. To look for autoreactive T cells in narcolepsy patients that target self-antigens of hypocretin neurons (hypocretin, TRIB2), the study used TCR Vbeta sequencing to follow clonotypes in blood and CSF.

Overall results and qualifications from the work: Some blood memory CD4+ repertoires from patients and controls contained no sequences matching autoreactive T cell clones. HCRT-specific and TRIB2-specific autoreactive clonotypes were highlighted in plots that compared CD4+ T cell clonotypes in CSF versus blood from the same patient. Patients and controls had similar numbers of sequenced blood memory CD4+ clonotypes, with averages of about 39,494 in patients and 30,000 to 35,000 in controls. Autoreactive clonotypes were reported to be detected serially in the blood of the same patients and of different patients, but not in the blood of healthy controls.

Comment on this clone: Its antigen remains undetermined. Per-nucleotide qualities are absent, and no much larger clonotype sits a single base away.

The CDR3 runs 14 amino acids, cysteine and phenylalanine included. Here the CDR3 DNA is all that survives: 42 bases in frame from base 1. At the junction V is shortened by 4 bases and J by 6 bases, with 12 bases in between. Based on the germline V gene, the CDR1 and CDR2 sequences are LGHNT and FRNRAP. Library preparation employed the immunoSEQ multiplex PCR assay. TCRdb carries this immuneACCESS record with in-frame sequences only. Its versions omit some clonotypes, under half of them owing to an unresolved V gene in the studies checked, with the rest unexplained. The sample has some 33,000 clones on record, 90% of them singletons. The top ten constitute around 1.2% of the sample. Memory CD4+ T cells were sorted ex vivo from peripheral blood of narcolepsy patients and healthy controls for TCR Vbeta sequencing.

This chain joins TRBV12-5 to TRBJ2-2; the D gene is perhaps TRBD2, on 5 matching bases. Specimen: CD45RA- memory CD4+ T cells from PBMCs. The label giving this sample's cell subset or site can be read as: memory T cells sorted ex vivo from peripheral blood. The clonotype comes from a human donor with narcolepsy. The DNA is TGTGCTAGTGGTTATACCCCCGGGGCCGGGGAGCTGTTTTTT. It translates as CASGYTPGAGELFF.